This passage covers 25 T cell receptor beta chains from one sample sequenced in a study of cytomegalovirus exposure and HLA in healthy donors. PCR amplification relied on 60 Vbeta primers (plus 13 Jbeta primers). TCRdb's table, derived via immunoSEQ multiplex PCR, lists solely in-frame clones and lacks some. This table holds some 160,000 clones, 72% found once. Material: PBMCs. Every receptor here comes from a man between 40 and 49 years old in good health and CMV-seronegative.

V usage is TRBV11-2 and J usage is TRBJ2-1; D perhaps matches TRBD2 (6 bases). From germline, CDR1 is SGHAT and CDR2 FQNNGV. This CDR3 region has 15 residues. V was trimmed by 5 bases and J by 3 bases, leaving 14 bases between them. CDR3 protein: CASSPGLGSYNEQFF. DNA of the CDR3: TGTGCCAGCAGCCCGGGACTGGGAAGCTACAATGAGCAGTTCTTC.

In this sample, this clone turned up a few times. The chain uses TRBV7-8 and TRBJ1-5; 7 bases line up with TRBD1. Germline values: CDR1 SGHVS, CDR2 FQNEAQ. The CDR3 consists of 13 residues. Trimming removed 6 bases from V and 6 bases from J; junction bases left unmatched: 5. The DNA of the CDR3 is TGTGCCAGCAGTTCAGACAGGGTTCAGCCCCAGCATTTT. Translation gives CASSSDRVQPQHF.

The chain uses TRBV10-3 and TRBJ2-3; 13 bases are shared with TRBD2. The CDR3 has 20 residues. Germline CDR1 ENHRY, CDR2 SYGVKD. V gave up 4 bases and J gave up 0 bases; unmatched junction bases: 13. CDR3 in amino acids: CAISVFRGLAGTVSTDTQYF. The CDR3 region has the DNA TGTGCCATCAGTGTCTTCAGGGGACTAGCGGGGACCGTGAGCACAGATACGCAGTATTTT.

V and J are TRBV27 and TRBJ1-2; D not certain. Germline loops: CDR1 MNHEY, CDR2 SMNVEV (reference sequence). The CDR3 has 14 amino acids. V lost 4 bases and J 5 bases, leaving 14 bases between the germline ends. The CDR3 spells CASSSLSGWYGYTF. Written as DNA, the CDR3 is TGTGCCAGCAGTTCACTAAGCGGTTGGTATGGCTACACCTTC.

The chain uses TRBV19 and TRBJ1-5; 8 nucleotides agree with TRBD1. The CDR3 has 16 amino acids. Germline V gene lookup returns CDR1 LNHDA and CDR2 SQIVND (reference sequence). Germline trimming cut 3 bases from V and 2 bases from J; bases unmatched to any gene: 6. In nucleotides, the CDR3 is TGTGCCAGTAGTATCCAGGGGGCTCCGGGCAATCAGCCCCAGCATTTT. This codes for CASSIQGAPGNQPQHF.

CDR3 loop: CASSEPGVWEKLFF. Here the CDR3 DNA reads TGTGCCAGCAGTGAACCCGGAGTATGGGAAAAACTGTTTTTT. This rearrangement joins TRBV25-1 to TRBJ1-4; D remains unclear. Trimming took 2 bases from V and 8 from J, leaving 12 bases between them. Germline V gives CDR1 MGHDK, CDR2 SYGVNS. This CDR3 has 14 amino acids.

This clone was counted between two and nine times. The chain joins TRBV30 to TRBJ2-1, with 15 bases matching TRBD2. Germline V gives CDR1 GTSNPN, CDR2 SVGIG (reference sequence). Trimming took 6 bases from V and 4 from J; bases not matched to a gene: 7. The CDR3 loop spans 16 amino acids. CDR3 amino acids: CACPRTSGGGYNEQFF. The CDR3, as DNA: TGTGCCTGCCCCCGGACTAGCGGGGGGGGATACAATGAGCAGTTCTTC.

DNA for the CDR3: TGTGCCTGGAGACCTCCCCTGACTAGCGGCTACGAGCAGTACTTC. Encoded protein: CAWRPPLTSGYEQYF. The chain combines TRBV30 with TRBJ2-7; 9 bases map to TRBD2. Germline assignment: CDR1 GTSNPN and CDR2 SVGIG (reference sequence). The junction had 9 bases not matched to a gene; V was cut back by 3 bases and J by 3 bases. This CDR3 region has 15 residues.

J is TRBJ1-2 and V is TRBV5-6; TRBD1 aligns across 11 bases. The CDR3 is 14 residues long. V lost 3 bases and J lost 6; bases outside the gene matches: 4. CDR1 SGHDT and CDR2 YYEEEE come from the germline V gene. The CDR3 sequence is CASSWGQGVNGYTF. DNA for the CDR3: TGTGCCAGCAGCTGGGGACAGGGGGTTAATGGCTACACCTTC.

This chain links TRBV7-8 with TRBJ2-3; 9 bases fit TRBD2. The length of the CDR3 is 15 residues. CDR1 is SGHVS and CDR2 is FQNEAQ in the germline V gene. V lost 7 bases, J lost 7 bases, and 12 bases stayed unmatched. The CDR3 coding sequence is TGTGCCAGCACCTCGTCTGGCGGGGGGGGGTATACGCAGTATTTT. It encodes CASTSSGGGGYTQYF.

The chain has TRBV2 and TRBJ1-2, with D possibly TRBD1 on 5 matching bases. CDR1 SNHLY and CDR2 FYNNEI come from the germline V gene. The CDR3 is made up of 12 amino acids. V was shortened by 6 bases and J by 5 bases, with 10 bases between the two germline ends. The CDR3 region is CASRGQRYGYTF. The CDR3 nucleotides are TGTGCCAGCAGGGGGCAGAGATATGGCTACACCTTC.

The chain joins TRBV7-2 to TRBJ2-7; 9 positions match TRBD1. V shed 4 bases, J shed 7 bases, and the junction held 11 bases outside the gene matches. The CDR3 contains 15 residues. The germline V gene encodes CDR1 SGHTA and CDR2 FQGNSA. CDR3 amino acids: CASSSSGTGMREQYF. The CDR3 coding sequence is TGTGCCAGCAGCTCCTCCGGGACAGGGATGAGGGAGCAGTACTTC.

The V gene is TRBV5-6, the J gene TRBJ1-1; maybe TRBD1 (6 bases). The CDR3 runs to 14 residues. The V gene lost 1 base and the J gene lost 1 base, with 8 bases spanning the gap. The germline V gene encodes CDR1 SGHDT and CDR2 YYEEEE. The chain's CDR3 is CASSLLGANTEAFF. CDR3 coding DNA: TGTGCCAGCAGCTTGTTGGGGGCGAACACTGAAGCTTTCTTT.

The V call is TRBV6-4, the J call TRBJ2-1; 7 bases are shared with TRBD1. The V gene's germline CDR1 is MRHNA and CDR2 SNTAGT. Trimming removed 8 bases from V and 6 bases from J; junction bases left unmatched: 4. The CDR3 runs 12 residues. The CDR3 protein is CASRQGGNEQFF. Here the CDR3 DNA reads TGTGCCAGCCGACAGGGTGGCAATGAGCAGTTCTTC.

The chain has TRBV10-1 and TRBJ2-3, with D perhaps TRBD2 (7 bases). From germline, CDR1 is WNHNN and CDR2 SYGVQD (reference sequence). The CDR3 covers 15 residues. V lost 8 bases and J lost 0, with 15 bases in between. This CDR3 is CASSPRGASTDTQYF. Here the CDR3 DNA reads TGCGCCAGCTCTCCCCGGGGGGCGAGCACAGATACGCAGTATTTT.

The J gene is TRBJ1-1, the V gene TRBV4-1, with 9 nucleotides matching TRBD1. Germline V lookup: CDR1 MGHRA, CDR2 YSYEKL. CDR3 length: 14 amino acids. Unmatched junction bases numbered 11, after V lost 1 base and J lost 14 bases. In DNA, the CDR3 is TGCGCCAGCAGCCAAGCAGTCCGGGACAGGGAGTTCTTCTTT. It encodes CASSQAVRDREFFF.

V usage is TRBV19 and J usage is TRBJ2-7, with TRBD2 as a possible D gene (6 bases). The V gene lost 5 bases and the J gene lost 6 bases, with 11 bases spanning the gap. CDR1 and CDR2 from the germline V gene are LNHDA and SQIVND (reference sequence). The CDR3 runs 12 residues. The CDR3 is CASSFRRGEQYF. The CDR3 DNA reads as TGTGCCAGTAGTTTTCGGAGGGGCGAGCAGTACTTC.

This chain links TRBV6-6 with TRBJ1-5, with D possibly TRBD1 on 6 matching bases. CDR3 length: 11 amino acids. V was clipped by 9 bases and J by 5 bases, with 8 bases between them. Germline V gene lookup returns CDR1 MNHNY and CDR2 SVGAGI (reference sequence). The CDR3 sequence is CASGQYQPQHF. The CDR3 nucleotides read TGTGCCAGTGGACAGTATCAGCCCCAGCATTTT.

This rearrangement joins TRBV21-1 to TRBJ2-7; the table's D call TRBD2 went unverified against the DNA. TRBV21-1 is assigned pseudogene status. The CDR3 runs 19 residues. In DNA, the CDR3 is TGTGCCAGCAGCAACCGACAGGCAAGGACTAGCGGGAGCAGGAACGAGCAGTACTTC. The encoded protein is CASSNRQARTSGSRNEQYF.

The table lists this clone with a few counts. This CDR3 reads CASTPGLELGNEQFF. In DNA form, the CDR3 reads TGCGCCAGCACCCCGGGACTAGAGTTAGGCAATGAGCAGTTCTTC. The chain combines TRBV4-1 with TRBJ2-1, with 8 nucleotides matching TRBD2. The germline gives CDR1 MGHRA, CDR2 YSYEKL. V lost 7 bases to trimming and J lost 6 bases; unmatched junction nucleotides: 11. The CDR3 contains 15 residues.

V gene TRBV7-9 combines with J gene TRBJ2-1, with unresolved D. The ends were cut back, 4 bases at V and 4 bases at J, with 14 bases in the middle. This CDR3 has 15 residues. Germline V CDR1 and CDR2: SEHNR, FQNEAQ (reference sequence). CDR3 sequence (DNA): TGTGCCAGCAGCTCGACACAAGCTTTTTACAATGAGCAGTTCTTC. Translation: CASSSTQAFYNEQFF.

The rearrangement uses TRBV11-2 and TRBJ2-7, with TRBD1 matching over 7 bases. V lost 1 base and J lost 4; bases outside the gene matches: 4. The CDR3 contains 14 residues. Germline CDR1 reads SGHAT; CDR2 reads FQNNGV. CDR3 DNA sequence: TGTGCCAGCAGCTTAGCGGGACAGTTATACGAGCAGTACTTC. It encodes CASSLAGQLYEQYF.

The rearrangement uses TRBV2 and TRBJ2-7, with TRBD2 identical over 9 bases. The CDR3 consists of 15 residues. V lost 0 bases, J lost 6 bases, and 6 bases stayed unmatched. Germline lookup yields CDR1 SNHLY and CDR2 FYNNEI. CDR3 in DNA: TGTGCCAGCAGTGAAGCGGGCGGGAGGGCCTTCGAGCAGTACTTC. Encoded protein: CASSEAGGRAFEQYF.

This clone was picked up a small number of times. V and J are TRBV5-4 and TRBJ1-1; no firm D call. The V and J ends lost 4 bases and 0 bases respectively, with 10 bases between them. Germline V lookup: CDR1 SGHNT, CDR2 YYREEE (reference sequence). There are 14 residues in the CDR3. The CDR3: CASSLRSLNTEAFF. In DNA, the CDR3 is TGTGCCAGCAGCCTTAGATCCCTGAACACTGAAGCTTTCTTT.

The CDR3 is CSVGTGLSQPQHF. The CDR3 region has the DNA TGCAGCGTCGGGACAGGATTGAGTCAGCCCCAGCATTTT. The V gene is TRBV29-1, the J gene TRBJ1-5, with 8 bases fitting TRBD1. CDR3 size: 13 residues. Germline V CDR1 and CDR2: SQVTM, ANQGSEA. Unmatched junction bases numbered 7, after V lost 6 bases and J lost 6 bases.